This TCR beta chain was identified during a study of blood T cells in healthy people across ages. A second PCR of roughly 7 to 11 cycles used a sample-barcoded 5' primer and a J-beta primer mix. TCRdb itself ran the 5' RACE reads through MiXCR, one entry per CDR3 protein. The sample holds nearly 800,000 distinct CDR3 sequences, about 25% seen once. Isolation yielded PBMCs, at least 6.5 million per sample, in every case. The germline CDR1 and CDR2 sequences are LNHNV and YYDKDF (reference sequence). V was trimmed by 0 bases and J by 5 bases, leaving 16 bases between them. CDR3 length: 16 residues. These data were likewise used in another study, on T cells of mothers and their children.

The TCR was taken from a boy between 10 and 17 years old in good health. Sequencing was carried out using blood. The chain carries TRBV15 and TRBJ2-5; no clear D. The CDR3 sequence is CATSRDWVVGSETQYF. DNA of the CDR3: TGTGCCACCAGCAGAGATTGGGTGGTGGGGTCGGAGACCCAGTACTTC.